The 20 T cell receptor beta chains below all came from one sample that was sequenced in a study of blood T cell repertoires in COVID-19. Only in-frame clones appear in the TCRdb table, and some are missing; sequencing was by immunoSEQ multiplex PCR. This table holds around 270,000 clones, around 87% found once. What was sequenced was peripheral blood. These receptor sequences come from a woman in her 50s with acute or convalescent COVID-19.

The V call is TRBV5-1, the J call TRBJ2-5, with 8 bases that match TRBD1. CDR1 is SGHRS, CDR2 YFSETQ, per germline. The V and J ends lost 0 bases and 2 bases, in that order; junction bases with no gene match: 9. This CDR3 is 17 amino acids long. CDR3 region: CASSLVTTGTGQETQYF. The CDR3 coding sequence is TGCGCCAGCAGCTTGGTGACTACCGGGACAGGACAAGAGACCCAGTACTTC.

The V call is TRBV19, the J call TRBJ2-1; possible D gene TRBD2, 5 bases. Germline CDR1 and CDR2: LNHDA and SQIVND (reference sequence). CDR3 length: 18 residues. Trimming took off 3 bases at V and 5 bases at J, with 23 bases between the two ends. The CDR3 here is CASSIFAGPSGEDNEQFF. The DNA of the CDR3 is TGTGCCAGTAGTATCTTCGCGGGCCCTTCCGGTGAGGACAATGAGCAGTTCTTC.

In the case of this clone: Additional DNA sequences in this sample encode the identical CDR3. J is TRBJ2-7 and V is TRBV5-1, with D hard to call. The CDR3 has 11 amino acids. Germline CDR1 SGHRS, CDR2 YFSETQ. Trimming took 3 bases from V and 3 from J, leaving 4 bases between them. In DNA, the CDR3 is TGCGCCAGCAGCTCGGGCTACGAGCAGTACTTC. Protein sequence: CASSSGYEQYF.

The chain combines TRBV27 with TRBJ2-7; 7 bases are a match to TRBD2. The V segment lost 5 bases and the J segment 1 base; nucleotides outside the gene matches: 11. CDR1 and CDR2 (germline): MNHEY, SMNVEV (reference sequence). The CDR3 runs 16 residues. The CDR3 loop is CASSVFGQGLSYEQYF. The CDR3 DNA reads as TGTGCCAGCAGTGTCTTTGGGCAGGGACTATCCTACGAGCAGTACTTC.

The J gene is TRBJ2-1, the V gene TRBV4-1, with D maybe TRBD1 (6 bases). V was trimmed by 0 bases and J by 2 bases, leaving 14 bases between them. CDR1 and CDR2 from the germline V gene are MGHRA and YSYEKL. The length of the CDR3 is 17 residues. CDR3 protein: CASSQDDLGATYNEQFF. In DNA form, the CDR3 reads TGCGCCAGCAGCCAAGATGATTTGGGGGCCACCTACAATGAGCAGTTCTTC.

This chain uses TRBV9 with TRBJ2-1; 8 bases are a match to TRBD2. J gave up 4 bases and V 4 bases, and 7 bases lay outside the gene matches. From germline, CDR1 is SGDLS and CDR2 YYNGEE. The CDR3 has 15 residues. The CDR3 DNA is TGTGCCAGCAGCCCCCGACTAGCGCTTTACAATGAGCAGTTCTTC. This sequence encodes CASSPRLALYNEQFF. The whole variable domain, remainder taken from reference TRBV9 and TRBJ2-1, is DSGVTQTPKHLITATGQRVTLRCSPRSGDLSVYWYQQSLDQGLQFLIQYYNGEERAKGNILERFSAQQFPDLHSELNLSSLELGDSALYFCASSPRLALYNEQFFGPGTRLTVL.

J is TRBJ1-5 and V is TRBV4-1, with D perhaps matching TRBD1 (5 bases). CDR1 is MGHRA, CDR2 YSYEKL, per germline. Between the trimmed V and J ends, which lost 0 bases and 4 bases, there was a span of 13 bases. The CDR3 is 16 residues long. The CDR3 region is CASSQDGGNLNQPQHF. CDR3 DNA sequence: TGCGCCAGCAGCCAAGACGGGGGGAACCTGAATCAGCCCCAGCATTTT.

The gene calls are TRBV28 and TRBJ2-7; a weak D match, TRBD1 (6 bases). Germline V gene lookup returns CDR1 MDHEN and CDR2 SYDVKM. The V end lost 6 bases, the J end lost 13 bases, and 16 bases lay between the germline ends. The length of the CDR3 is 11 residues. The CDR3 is CASRLNRDDYF. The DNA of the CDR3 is TGTGCCAGCAGATTGAACAGGGACGATTACTTC.

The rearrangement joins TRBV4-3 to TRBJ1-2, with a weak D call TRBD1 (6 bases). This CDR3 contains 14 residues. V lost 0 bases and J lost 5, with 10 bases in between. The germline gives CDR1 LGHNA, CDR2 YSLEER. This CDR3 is CASSQDFQGYGYTF. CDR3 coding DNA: TGCGCCAGCAGCCAAGATTTCCAGGGGTATGGCTACACCTTC.

In DNA, the CDR3 is TGCGCCAGCAGCTTAGGTGGGACTAGCGGGAACGGTAGGAATGAGCAGTTCTTC. This gives the protein CASSLGGTSGNGRNEQFF. The rearrangement joins TRBV5-1 to TRBJ2-1; TRBD2 aligns across 13 bases. The CDR3 consists of 18 residues. CDR1 SGHRS and CDR2 YFSETQ come from the germline V gene. Trimming at V came to 2 bases and at J to 7 bases, leaving 12 bases not matched to a gene.

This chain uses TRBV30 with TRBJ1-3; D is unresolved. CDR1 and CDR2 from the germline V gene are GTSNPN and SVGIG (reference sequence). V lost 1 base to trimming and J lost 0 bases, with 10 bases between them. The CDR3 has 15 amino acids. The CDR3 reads CAWSDTVHSGNTIYF. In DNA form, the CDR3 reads TGTGCCTGGAGTGATACAGTGCACTCTGGAAACACCATATATTTT. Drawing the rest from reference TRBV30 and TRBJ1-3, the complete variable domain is SQTIHQWPATLVQPVGSPLSLECTVEGTSNPNLYWYRQAAGRGLQLLFYSVGIGQISSEVPQNLSASRPQDRQFILSSKKLLLSDSGFYLCAWSDTVHSGNTIYFGEGSWLTVV.

CDR3 amino acids: CASSWGTGRNTEAFF. CDR3 bases: TGTGCCAGCAGCTGGGGGACAGGTAGGAACACTGAAGCTTTCTTT. The chain uses TRBV5-6 and TRBJ1-1; 8 bases align to TRBD1. This CDR3 is built from 15 residues. Germline-derived CDR1 and CDR2 are SGHDT and YYEEEE. Losses at the gene ends were 3 bases for V and 1 base for J; bases not matched to a gene: 5.

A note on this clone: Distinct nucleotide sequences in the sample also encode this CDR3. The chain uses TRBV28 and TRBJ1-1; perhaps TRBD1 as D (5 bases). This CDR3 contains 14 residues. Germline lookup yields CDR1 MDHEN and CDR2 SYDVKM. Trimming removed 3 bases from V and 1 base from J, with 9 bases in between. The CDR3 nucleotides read TGTGCCAGCAGTTTCGGGGGATCGAACACTGAAGCTTTCTTT. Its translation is CASSFGGSNTEAFF.

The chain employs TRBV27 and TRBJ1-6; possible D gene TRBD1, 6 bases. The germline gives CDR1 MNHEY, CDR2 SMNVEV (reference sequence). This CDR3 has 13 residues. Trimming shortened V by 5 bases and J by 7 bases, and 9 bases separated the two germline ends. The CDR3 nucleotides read TGTGCCAGCAGTGACAGGCGCAATTCACCCCTCCACTTT. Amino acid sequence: CASSDRRNSPLHF.

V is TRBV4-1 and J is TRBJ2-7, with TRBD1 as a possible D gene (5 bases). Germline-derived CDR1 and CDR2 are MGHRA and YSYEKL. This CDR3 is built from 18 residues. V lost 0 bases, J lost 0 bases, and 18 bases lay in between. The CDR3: CASSQDFTRQLASYEQYF. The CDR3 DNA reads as TGCGCCAGCAGCCAAGATTTTACGAGACAGCTTGCCTCCTACGAGCAGTACTTC.

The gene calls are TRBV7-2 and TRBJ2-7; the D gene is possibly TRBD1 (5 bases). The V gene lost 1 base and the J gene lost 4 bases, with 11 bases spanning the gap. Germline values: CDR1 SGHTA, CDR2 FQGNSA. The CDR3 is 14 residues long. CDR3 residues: CASSLEARDYEQYF. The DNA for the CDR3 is TGTGCCAGCAGCTTAGAGGCCAGGGATTACGAGCAGTACTTC. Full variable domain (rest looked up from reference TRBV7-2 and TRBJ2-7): GAGVSQSPSNKVTEKGKDVELRCDPISGHTALYWYRQSLGQGLEFLIYFQGNSAPDKSGLPSDRFSAERTGGSVSTLTIQRTQQEDSAVYLCASSLEARDYEQYFGPGTRLTVT.

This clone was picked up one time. The CDR3 bases are TGTGCCAGCACCTACCGACAGGGTGGTGTGCAGCCCCAGCATTTT. Protein: CASTYRQGGVQPQHF. The chain employs TRBV2 and TRBJ1-5, with 7 bases aligning to TRBD1. V shed 7 bases and J 7 bases; nucleotides not matched to a gene: 13. The CDR3 is made up of 15 amino acids. Germline V gene lookup returns CDR1 SNHLY and CDR2 FYNNEI.

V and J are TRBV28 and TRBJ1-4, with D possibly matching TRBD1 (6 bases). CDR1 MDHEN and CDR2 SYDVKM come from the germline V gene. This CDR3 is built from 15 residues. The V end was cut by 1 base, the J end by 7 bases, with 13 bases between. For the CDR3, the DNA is TGTGCCAGCAGTTTATATGGAGGGGGGGGTGAAAAACTGTTTTTT. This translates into CASSLYGGGGEKLFF.

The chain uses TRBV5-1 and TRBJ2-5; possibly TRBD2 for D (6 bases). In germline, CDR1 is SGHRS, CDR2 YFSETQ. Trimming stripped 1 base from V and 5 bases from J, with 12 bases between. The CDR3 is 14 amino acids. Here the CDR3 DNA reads TGCGCCAGCAGCTTGATACTAGCACGGGAGACCCAGTACTTC. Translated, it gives CASSLILARETQYF.

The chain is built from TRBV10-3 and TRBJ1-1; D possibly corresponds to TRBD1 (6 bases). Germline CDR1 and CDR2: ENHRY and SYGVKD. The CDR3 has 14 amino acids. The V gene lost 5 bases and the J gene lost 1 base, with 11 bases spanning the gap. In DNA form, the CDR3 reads TGTGCCATCAGTATCGGCAGGGGGAACACTGAAGCTTTCTTT. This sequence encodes CAISIGRGNTEAFF.